Listed below are T cell receptor beta chains from one sample, sequenced in a study of response to subunit inactivated influenza vaccine. Each CDR3 protein is one row after TCRdb ran MiXCR on the RT-PCR reads. Of about 780,000 distinct CDR3 sequences in the sample, under 20% were seen once. Here the sequenced sample was PBMCs from blood, taken more than 4 days after vaccination. The receptors stem from a man in his fifties who received an inactivated influenza vaccine. CDR3s include the opening cysteine and the closing phenylalanine or tryptophan. D genes are given only for firm matches. Rows may omit the clone size; those that give it use once, few, many or a size class.

J gene | clone size | V gene | D gene | CDR3 protein | CDR3 DNA
TRBJ1-1 | . | TRBV5-1 | . | CASSWRASSNTEAFF | TGCGCCAGCAGCTGGAGGGCAAGTTCGAACACTGAAGCTTTCTTT
TRBJ1-2 | few | TRBV7-2 | . | CASTPGHNYGYTF | TGTGCCAGCACCCCGGGACACAACTATGGCTACACCTTC
TRBJ2-1 | . | TRBV7-9 | TRBD2 | CASSSGTTYNEQFF | TGTGCCAGCAGCTCCGGGACTACGTACAATGAGCAGTTCTTC
TRBJ2-7 | . | TRBV6-5 | . | CASTRLVNEQYF | TGTGCCAGCACCCGACTAGTTAACGAGCAGTACTTC
TRBJ2-7 | few | TRBV6-1 | TRBD1 | CASRAPGTGYYEQYF | TGTGCCAGCAGGGCACCCGGGACAGGATACTACGAGCAGTACTTC
TRBJ2-1 | . | TRBV27 | . | CASSLLRGVYNEQFF | TGTGCCAGCAGTCTCCTCAGGGGAGTCTACAATGAGCAGTTCTTC
TRBJ2-2 | . | TRBV5-6 | TRBD2 | CASGRGGPGTGELFF | TGTGCCAGCGGACGGGGGGGGCCTGGAACCGGGGAGCTGTTTTTT
TRBJ2-1 | . | TRBV11-2 | TRBD2 | CASSSGKWASGGTILNEQFF | TGTGCCAGCAGCTCCGGGAAATGGGCTAGCGGGGGGACTATACTAAATGAGCAGTTCTTC
TRBJ1-5 | few | TRBV7-2 | . | CASSLSGTYGEPQHF | TGTGCCAGCAGCTTATCTGGGACCTACGGTGAGCCCCAGCATTTT
TRBJ2-2 | . | TRBV4-1 | . | CASSPDILGKTGELFF | TGCGCCAGCAGCCCCGACATCCTAGGGAAGACCGGGGAGCTGTTTTTT
TRBJ1-1 | . | TRBV5-1 | . | CASSLLRANGNTEAFF | TGCGCCAGCAGCTTGCTCCGCGCTAACGGGAACACTGAAGCTTTCTTT
TRBJ1-5 | . | TRBV6-4 | . | CASKVFNGGARSNQPQHF | TGTGCCAGCAAAGTTTTTAACGGAGGGGCGCGTAGCAATCAGCCCCAGCATTTT
TRBJ2-1 | . | TRBV5-5 | . | CASTPGPSSYNEQFF | TGTGCCAGCACACCGGGTCCTAGCTCCTACAATGAGCAGTTCTTC
TRBJ1-1 | few | TRBV6-5 | . | CASSYISHTEAFF | TGTGCCAGCAGTTATATAAGTCACACTGAAGCTTTCTTT
TRBJ2-3 | few | TRBV25-1 | TRBD2 | CASSEIYSLAGGADTQYF | TGTGCCAGCAGCGAAATCTACAGTCTAGCGGGAGGAGCAGATACGCAGTATTTT
TRBJ1-3 | few | TRBV3-1 | . | CASKQTSSGNTIYF | TGTGCCAGCAAGCAGACCAGCTCTGGAAACACCATATATTTT
TRBJ2-1 | . | TRBV24-1 | . | CATSSNRVYNEQFF | TGTGCCACCAGCTCAAACAGGGTCTACAATGAGCAGTTCTTC
TRBJ1-5 | . | TRBV19 | . | CASSRTGSRNQPQHF | TGTGCCAGTAGTCGCACAGGGTCGAGAAATCAGCCCCAGCATTTT
TRBJ2-7 | . | TRBV20-1 | TRBD2 | CSAVRLAGIYEQYF | TGCAGTGCAGTTAGGCTAGCGGGCATCTACGAGCAGTACTTC
TRBJ2-2 | . | TRBV25-1 | . | CASSAQDWRIGELFF | TGTGCCAGCAGTGCCCAGGACTGGCGGATCGGGGAGCTGTTTTTT
TRBJ1-2 | . | TRBV5-1 | TRBD1 | CASSQDRERYGYTF | TGCGCCAGCAGCCAGGACAGGGAACGGTATGGCTACACCTTC
TRBJ1-2 | many | TRBV7-9 | . | CASSPHPKGNYGYTF | TGTGCCAGCAGCCCCCACCCTAAGGGAAACTATGGCTACACCTTC
TRBJ1-1 | few | TRBV5-1 | . | CASSPSPAGFPEAFF | TGCGCCAGCAGCCCATCGCCTGCAGGGTTCCCTGAAGCTTTCTTT
TRBJ2-3 | . | TRBV20-1 | . | CSAVRTGSSDTQYF | TGCAGTGCCGTTAGGACGGGGAGTTCAGATACGCAGTATTTT
TRBJ1-2 | . | TRBV7-2 | . | CASSSGRQASLYGYTF | TGTGCCAGCAGCTCTGGGCGGCAGGCAAGCCTCTATGGCTACACCTTC
TRBJ2-1 | . | TRBV5-1 | TRBD2 | CASSLGRGGLYNEQFF | TGCGCCAGCAGCTTGGGTCGGGGGGGCCTCTACAATGAGCAGTTCTTC
TRBJ2-1 | . | TRBV18 | TRBD1 | CASSTGQSSYNEQFF | TGTGCCAGCTCAACGGGACAGAGCTCCTACAATGAGCAGTTCTTC
TRBJ2-5 | many | TRBV24-1 | . | CATSDRETQYF | TGTGCCACCAGTGATCGGGAGACCCAGTACTTC
TRBJ2-3 | few | TRBV12-3/TRBV12-4 | TRBD2 | CASSLRGGASDTQYF | TGTGCCAGCAGTTTACGCGGGGGGGCCTCAGATACGCAGTATTTT